The 2 T cell receptor beta chains below come from one sample, sequenced in a study of blood T cell repertoires in COVID-19 (dated by TCRdb to between 2020 and 2021). Receptor libraries were prepared by the immunoSEQ multiplex PCR assay. TCRdb took this table from immuneACCESS and kept in-frame rearrangements with V and J called. Such tables lack part of the clones; where checked against another copy, unresolved V genes explain under half of the gap, and the rest is unexplained. Recorded for this sample are 250,000 to 350,000 clones; around 89% of them occurred a single time. The ten largest clones add up to under 5% of the sample. Sequenced sample: peripheral blood. These TCRs come from a woman in her forties or fifties with active or convalescent COVID-19.

The chain has TRBV19 and TRBJ1-5; no definite D call. CDR1 LNHDA and CDR2 SQIVND come from the germline V gene (reference sequence). The length of the CDR3 is 19 residues. V lost 6 bases and J lost 3, with 27 bases in between. The CDR3 here is CASSPGLIGPGGANQPQHF. CDR3 sequence (DNA): TGTGCCAGTAGCCCCGGGCTTATTGGACCAGGAGGTGCCAATCAGCCCCAGCATTTT.

The V and J genes are TRBV27 and TRBJ2-1; a possible D gene is TRBD2 (6 bases). The ends were cut back, 5 bases at V and 12 bases at J, with 26 bases in the middle. Germline CDR1 is MNHEY and CDR2 is SMNVEV (reference sequence). The CDR3 extends over 16 amino acids. For the CDR3, the DNA is TGTGCCAGCAGTGCCATACCGCCGGGACTGCATAGTGGGCAGTTCTTC. Translating it yields CASSAIPPGLHSGQFF.